This TCR beta chain originates from a study of glioma-infiltrating T cells. V shed 4 bases, J shed 4 bases, and the junction held 3 bases outside the gene matches. This CDR3 spans 14 amino acids. Germline V lookup: CDR1 DFQATT, CDR2 SNEGSKA (reference sequence). There are many counts of this clonotype. Amplification of TCR alpha and beta CDR3 regions from RNA used iRepertoire nested multiplex PCR. Each CDR3 protein gets one entry after TCRdb re-called the multiplex PCR reads with MiXCR. The sample includes about 180,000 distinct CDR3 sequences, around 40% of them seen just once. Sequencing was performed on glioma tissue, nonneoplastic brain tissue, or PBMCs (not recorded which). The sequence was collected from a human donor with low-grade glioma or glioblastoma, undergoing nonglioma brain surgery, or in good health (not recorded which). This chain links TRBV20-1 with TRBJ2-1, with 11 bases lining up with TRBD2. The CDR3 DNA is TGCAGTGCTAAAGGGACTAGCGGTTACAATGAGCAGTTCTTC. Encoded protein: CSAKGTSGYNEQFF.